This T cell receptor beta chain originates from a study of blood T cell repertoires in COVID-19. Germline loops: CDR1 SNHLY, CDR2 FYNNEI. The CDR3 sequence is 15 residues long. V shed 6 bases, J shed 3 bases, and the junction held 8 bases outside the gene matches. Profiled with immunoSEQ multiplex PCR; TCRdb holds only in-frame clones, not every one. The sample carries 260,000 or so clones, 80% to 90% recorded once. Recovery meant two consecutive negative NP/OP PCR tests, professional clearance, or resolved symptoms. Sequencing was performed on PBMCs or T cells enriched from blood (not recorded which). The rearrangement joins TRBV2 to TRBJ2-5, with 9 bases identical to TRBD2. The TCR was taken from a man in his late teens or twenties who had recovered from COVID-19. The DNA of the CDR3 is TGTGCCAGCAGGACGGGGACTAGCTTGAAAGAGACCCAGTACTTC. As protein: CASRTGTSLKETQYF.